This T cell receptor beta chain was sequenced during a study of blood T cells in healthy people across ages. Details on this clonotype: Its matching antigen is unknown.

CDR3 length: 12 amino acids. Trimming removed 4 bases at V and 7 bases at J, with 8 bases between. The authors ran a second PCR of roughly 6 to 12 cycles using a sample-barcoded 5' primer and a J-beta primer mix. Each CDR3 protein is one row after TCRdb ran MiXCR on the 5' RACE reads. The sample consists of about 380,000 distinct CDR3 sequences, over 45% of them appearing once. General study findings and limits: When set beside aged donors, long-lived donors presented more naive CD4+ cells and higher diversity.

This chain joins TRBV12-3 or TRBV12-4 and TRBJ2-1; D call uncertain. The receptor was isolated from a man between 60 and 70 years old in good health. Source material: blood. CDR3 protein: CASSWNGNEQFF. CDR3 nucleotides: TGTGCCAGCAGTTGGAATGGGAATGAGCAGTTCTTC.